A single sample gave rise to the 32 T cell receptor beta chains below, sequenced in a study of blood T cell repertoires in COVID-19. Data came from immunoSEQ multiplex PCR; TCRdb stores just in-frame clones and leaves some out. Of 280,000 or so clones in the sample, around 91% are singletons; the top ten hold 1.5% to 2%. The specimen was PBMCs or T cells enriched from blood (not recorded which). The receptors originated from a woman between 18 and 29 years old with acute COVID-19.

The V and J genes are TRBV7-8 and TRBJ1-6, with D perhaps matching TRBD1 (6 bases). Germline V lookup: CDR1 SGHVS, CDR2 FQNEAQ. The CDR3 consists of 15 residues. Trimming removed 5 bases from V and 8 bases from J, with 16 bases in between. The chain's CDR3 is CASSRGSGAHSPLHF. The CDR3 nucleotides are TGTGCCAGCAGCCGAGGATCAGGGGCTCATTCACCCCTCCACTTT.

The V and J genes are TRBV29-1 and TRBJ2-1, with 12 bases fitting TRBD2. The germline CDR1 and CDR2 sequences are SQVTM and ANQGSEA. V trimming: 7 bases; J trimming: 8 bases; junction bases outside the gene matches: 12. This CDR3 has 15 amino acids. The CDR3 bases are TGCAGCGGGCGACCAGGACTAGCGGGACAATATGAGCAGTTCTTC. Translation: CSGRPGLAGQYEQFF.

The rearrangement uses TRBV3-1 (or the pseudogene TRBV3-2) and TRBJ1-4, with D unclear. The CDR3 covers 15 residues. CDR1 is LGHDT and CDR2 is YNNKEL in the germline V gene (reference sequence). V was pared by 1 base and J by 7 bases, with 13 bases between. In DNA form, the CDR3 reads TGTGCCAGCAGCCAAGTATCCGGGTTGGGTGAAAAACTGTTTTTT. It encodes CASSQVSGLGEKLFF.

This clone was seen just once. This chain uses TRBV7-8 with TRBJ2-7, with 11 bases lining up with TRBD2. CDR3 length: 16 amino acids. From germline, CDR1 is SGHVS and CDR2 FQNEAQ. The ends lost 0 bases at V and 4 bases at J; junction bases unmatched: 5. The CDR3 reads CASSLASSGRLYEQYF. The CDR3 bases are TGTGCCAGCAGCTTAGCCTCTAGCGGGAGGCTTTACGAGCAGTACTTC.

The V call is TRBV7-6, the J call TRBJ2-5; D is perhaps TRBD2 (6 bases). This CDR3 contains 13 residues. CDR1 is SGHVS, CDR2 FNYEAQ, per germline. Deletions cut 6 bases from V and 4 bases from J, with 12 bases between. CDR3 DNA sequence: TGTGCCAGCAGACACGGAGGGGCAGAGACCCAGTACTTC. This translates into CASRHGGAETQYF.

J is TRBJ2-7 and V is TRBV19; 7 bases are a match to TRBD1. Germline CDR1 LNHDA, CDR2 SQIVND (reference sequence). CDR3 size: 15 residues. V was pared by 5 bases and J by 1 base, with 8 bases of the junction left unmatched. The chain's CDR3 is CASSRTGQPSYEQYF. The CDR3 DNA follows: TGTGCCAGTAGTCGGACGGGACAGCCTTCCTACGAGCAGTACTTC.

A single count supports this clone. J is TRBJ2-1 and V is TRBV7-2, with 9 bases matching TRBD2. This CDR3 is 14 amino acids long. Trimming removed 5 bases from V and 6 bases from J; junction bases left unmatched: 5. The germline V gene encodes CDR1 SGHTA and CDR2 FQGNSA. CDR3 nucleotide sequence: TGTGCCAGCAGCCAAGCGGGAGGCCGCAATGAGCAGTTCTTC. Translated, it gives CASSQAGGRNEQFF.

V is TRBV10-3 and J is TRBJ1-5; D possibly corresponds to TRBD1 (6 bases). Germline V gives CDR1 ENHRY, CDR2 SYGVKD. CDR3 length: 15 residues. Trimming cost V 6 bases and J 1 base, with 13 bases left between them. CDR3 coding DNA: TGTGCCATCAGCCCGGGACACCTAAGCAATCAGCCCCAGCATTTT. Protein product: CAISPGHLSNQPQHF.

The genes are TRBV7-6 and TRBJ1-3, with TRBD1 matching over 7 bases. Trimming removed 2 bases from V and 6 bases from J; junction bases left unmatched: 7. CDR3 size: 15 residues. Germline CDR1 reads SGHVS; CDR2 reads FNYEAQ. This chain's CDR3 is CASSLPPGGENTIYF. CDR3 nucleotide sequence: TGTGCCAGCAGCTTACCCCCAGGGGGTGAAAACACCATATATTTT.

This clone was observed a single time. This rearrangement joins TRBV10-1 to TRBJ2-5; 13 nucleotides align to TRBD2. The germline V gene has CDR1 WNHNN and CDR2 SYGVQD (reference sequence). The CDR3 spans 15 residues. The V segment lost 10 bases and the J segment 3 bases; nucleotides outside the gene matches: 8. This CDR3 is CATSFGLAGEETQYF. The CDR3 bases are TGCGCCACTTCTTTCGGACTAGCGGGGGAAGAGACCCAGTACTTC.

The CDR3 DNA reads as TGTGCCAGCTCACCATTAGTACGGGACAGGGGGCCGAACACTGAAGCTTTCTTT. It specifies CASSPLVRDRGPNTEAFF. The V gene is TRBV18, the J gene TRBJ1-1; the match to TRBD1 covers 12 bases. The CDR3 covers 18 residues. J gave up 1 base and V 2 bases, and 8 bases lay outside the gene matches. Per germline, CDR1 KGHSH and CDR2 LQKENI.

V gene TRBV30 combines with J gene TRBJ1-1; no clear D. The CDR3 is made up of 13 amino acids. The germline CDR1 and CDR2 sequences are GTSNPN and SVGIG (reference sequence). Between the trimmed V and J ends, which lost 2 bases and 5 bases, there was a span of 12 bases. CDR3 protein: CAWSIDGRTEAFF. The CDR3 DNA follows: TGTGCCTGGAGTATCGACGGGAGGACTGAAGCTTTCTTT.

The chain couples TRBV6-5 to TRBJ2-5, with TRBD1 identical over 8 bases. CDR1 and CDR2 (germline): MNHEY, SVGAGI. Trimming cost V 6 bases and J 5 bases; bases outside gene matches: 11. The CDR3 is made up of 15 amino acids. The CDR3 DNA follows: TGTGCCAGCAGCAGACAGGGGAGCCGGTCGGAGACCCAGTACTTC. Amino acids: CASSRQGSRSETQYF.

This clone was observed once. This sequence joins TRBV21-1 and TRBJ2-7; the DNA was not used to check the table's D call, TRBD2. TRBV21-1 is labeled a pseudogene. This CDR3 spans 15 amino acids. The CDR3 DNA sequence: TGTGCCAGCAGCAGTGGTGATAGCGGGAAGTACGAGCAGTACTTC. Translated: CASSSGDSGKYEQYF.

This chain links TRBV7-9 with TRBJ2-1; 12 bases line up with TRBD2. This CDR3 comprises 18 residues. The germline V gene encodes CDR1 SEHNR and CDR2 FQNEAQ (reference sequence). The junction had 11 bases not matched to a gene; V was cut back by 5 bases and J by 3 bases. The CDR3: CASSIGTSGPPRYNEQFF. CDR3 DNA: TGTGCCAGCAGCATTGGGACTAGCGGGCCCCCCCGCTACAATGAGCAGTTCTTC. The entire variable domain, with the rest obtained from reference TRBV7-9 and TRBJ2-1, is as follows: DTGVSQNPRHKITKRGQNVTFRCDPISEHNRLYWYRQTLGQGPEFLTYFQNEAQLEKSRLLSDRFSAERPKGSFSTLEIQRTEQGDSAMYLCASSIGTSGPPRYNEQFFGPGTRLTVL.

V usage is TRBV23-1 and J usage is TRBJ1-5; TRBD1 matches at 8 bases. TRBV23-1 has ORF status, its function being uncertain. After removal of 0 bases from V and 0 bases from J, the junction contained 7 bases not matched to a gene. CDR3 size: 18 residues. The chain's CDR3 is CASSQSPDRDYSNQPQHF. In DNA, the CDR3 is TGCGCCAGCAGTCAATCCCCGGACAGGGACTATAGCAATCAGCCCCAGCATTTT.

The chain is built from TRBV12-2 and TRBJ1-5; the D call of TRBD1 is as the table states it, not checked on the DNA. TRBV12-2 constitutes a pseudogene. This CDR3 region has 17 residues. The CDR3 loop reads CASRFPQGIGGNQPQHF. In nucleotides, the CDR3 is TGTGCAAGTCGCTTTCCACAGGGGATAGGGGGAAATCAGCCCCAGCATTTT.

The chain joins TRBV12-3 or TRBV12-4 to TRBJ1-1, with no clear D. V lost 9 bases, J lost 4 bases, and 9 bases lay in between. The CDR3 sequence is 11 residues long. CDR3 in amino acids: CASSSGTEAFF. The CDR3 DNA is TGTGCCAGTTCCTCGGGCACTGAAGCTTTCTTT.

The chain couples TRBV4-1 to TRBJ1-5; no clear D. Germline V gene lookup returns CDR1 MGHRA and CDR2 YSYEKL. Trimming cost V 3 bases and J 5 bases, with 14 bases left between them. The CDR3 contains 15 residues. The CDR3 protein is CASSHPSGSHQPQHF. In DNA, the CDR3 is TGCGCCAGCAGCCATCCATCAGGATCCCATCAGCCCCAGCATTTT.

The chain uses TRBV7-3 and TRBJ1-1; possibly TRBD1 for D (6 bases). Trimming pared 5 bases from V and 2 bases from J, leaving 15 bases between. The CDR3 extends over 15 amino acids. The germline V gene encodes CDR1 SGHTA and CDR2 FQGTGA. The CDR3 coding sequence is TGTGCCAGCAGCCCGTACAGGGATCCCAACACTGAAGCTTTCTTT. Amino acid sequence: CASSPYRDPNTEAFF.

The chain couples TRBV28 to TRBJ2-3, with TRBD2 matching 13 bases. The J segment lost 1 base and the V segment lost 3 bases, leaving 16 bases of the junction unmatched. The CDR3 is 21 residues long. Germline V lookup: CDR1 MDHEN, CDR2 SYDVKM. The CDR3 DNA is TGTGCCAGCAGTTTGGGTCCGGGACTAGCGGGGAGACGTACACGCACAGATACGCAGTATTTT. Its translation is CASSLGPGLAGRRTRTDTQYF.

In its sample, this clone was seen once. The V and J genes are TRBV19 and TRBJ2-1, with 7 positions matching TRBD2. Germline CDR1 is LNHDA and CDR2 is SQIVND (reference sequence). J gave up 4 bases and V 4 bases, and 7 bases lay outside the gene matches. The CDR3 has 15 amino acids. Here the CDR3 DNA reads TGTGCCAGTAGTAAAATAGCGGGTGTATACAATGAGCAGTTCTTC. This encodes CASSKIAGVYNEQFF.

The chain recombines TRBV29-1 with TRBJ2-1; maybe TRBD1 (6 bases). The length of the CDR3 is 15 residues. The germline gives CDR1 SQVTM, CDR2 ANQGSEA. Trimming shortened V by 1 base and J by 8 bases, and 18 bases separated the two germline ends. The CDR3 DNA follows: TGCAGCGTTGAAGTCCCAGGGGCAAGTGTCGATGAGCAGTTCTTC. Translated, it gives CSVEVPGASVDEQFF.

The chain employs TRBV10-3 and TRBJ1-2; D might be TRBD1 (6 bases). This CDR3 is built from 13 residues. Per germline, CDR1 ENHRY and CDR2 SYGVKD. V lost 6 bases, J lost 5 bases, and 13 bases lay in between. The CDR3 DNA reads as TGTGCCATCAGCTCACAGGGCTTATATGGCTACACCTTC. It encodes CAISSQGLYGYTF.

CDR3 sequence: CVRSVVRDRGSPLHF. CDR3 DNA sequence: TGTGTCAGAAGCGTTGTACGGGACAGGGGTTCACCCCTCCACTTT. This rearrangement joins TRBV7-5 to TRBJ1-6; TRBD1, the table's D call, was not compared with the DNA. TRBV7-5 is deemed a pseudogene. This CDR3 is built from 15 residues.

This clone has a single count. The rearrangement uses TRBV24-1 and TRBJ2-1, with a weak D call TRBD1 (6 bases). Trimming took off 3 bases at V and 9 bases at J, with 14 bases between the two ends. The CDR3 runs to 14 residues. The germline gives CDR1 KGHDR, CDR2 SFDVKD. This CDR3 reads CATSDADRFGEQFF. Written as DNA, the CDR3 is TGTGCCACCAGTGATGCTGACAGGTTCGGTGAGCAGTTCTTC.

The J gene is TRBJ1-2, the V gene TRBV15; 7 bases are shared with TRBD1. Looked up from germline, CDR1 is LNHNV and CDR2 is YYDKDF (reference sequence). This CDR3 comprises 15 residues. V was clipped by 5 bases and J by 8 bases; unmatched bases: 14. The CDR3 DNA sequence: TGTGCCACCAGCTCCAAAGTGGAGGGGGCGAGGGGCTACACCTTC. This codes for CATSSKVEGARGYTF.

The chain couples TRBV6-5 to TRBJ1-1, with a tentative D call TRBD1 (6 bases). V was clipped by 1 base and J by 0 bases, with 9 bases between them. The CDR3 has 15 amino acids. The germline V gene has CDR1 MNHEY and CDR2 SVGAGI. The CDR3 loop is CASSYLGALNTEAFF. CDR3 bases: TGTGCCAGCAGTTACTTGGGGGCTCTGAACACTGAAGCTTTCTTT.

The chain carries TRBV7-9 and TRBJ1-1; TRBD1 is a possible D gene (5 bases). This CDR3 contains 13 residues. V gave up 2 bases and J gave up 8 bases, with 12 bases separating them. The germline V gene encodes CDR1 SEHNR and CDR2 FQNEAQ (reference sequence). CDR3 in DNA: TGTGCCAGCAGCTTATTCCGGGCAGGGGAAGCTTTCTTT. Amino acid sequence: CASSLFRAGEAFF.

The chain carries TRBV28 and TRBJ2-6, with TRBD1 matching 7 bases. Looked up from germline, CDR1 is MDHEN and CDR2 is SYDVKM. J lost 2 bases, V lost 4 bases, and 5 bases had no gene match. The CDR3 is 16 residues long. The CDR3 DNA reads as TGTGCCAGCAGTTCCTGGGGGACAGCTGGGGCCAACGTCCTGACTTTC. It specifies CASSSWGTAGANVLTF.

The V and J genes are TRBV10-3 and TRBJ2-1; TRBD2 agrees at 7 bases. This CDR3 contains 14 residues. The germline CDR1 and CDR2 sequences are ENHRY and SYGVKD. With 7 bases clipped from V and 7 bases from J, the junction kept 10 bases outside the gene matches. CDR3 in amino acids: CAITRLAGSNEQFF. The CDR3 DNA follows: TGTGCCATCACCAGACTAGCTGGGTCGAATGAGCAGTTCTTC.

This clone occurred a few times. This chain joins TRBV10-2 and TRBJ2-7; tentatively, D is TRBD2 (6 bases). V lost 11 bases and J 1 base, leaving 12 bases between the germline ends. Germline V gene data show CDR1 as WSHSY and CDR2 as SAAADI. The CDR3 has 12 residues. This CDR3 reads CAAGTGSYEQYF. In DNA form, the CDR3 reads TGCGCCGCCGGGACTGGTTCCTACGAGCAGTACTTC.